This TCR beta chain was sequenced in a study of cytomegalovirus exposure and HLA in healthy donors (dated by TCRdb to the late 2010s). The study in broad terms: An earlier analysis of approximately 600 of the donors reported 250 to 300 Gb of sequence data and roughly 110 million unique TCR beta sequences from 150 million to 200 million T cells. Typing coverage varied by locus: roughly 629-630 donors for A, B, C, DRB1 and DQB1; approximately 560 for DQA1; about 570 for DPA1; roughly 450 for DPB1. Along with the roughly 670-subject first cohort, a separate validation cohort of over a hundred different subjects was used. A later analysis re-analyzed previously published TCR beta repertoires from 550 to 700 donors and added high-resolution HLA genotyping to study TCR occurrence patterns. To predict cytomegalovirus infection status, the study brought together high-throughput TCR immunosequencing, statistical association of individual TCRs with disease status, and machine learning. HLA typing included class I and class II loci at four-digit resolution. Donor age, sex, ethnicity and CMV serostatus were compiled together with the repertoire data. Every discovery cohort repertoire had been produced on one sequencing platform. Five DR-DQ haplotypes were treated as single units for association and clustering because of strong linkage in the cohort. Using immunosequencing, the study profiled T cell repertoires from fewer than 850 subjects and related those repertoires to cytomegalovirus serostatus. Rather than using new phenotypic data, the later analysis identified candidate immune exposures from TCR beta sequences and from how often those sequences occurred across donors. The study aimed to test whether cataloging public T cell receptors could reveal signatures of past pathogen exposure. Across some 400 genotyped donors of the cohort, an average of about 200,000 unique TCR beta nucleotide sequences per donor were sequenced, and 15% to 20% of those sequences were non-productive. Of the roughly 410 genotyped donors, more than 75% were placed in the genetic ancestry cluster associated with self-reported Caucasian donors. Approximately 300 gigabases of sequencing data and about 92 million unique TCR sequences made up an early release that covered several hundred HLA-typed donors. A later genetic analysis took genome-wide SNP genotypes for about 55% of the roughly 700 donors and used that subset as a discovery cohort. An earlier analysis of fewer than 700 of the donors applied high-throughput TCR beta sequencing to assess whether each TCR beta V gene segment acted as functional or pseudogenic. What the research found in general, with its limitations: Cytomegalovirus status was reported to be diagnosed by the classifier with high specificity and sensitivity in both the original and validation cohorts. While some public TCRs were present in many individuals, most TCR sequences turned up only very rarely across donors. Only TCR beta chains were sequenced in this cohort, and the absence of alpha or paired-chain data limited detectable features. The authors suggested that the approach could potentially be extended to other disease states and immunological phenotypes. In a later analysis, TCR association rates were found to vary across HLA loci, with the most associated TCRs seen for DRB1 alleles and the fewest for HLA-C alleles. The study gave a list of under 200 TCR beta chains associated with cytomegalovirus. A later genetic analysis reported fewer N-insertions in productive TCRs among donors in an Asian-associated ancestry cluster than the roughly 700-donor mean. In a later analysis, 16,951 TCR beta sequences were associated with specific HLA alleles at a false discovery rate of 0.05. A later analysis reported that several top co-occurrence clusters appeared linked to parvovirus B19, influenza, CMV and Epstein-Barr virus. The only immune exposure information available for the cohort was CMV serostatus. A group of highly shared sequence variants was considered likely to be a technical artifact of the sequencing pipeline. Compared with equally common non-associated chains, HLA-associated TCR beta chains in a later analysis were more clonally expanded and had lower generation probabilities. Some IMGT-functional V segments, including TRBV6-2 and TRBV6-3, could not be told apart with the 87-base-pair reads, so those segments were excluded. A further reported finding was that TCR beta sequences accurately predicted the HLA-A and HLA-B alleles for most subjects in the first cohort. Sequencing depth was assumed to be roughly uniform across donors in the presence/absence analyses, though that assumption may not hold. Correlated functional status among segregating V segments might reflect linkage disequilibrium, but an unknown experimental factor could not be ruled out. In a later genetic analysis, a missense DCLRE1C variant was associated with V-gene and J-gene trimming of TCR beta chains, and the association was replicated in an independent cohort. When HLA alleles, especially DR and DQ, strongly co-occurred, TCR associations were difficult to assign to individual alleles. HLA typing was unavailable for some donors at each locus, so association tests used only the typed subset. Over 15 rarely observed V segments, including chromosome 9 orphons, were excluded from the earlier analysis of some 590 of the donors because counts were too low. In an earlier analysis of approximately 600 of the donors, most TCR beta V segments were observed in productive rearrangements about 87% or about 30% of the time, broadly matching IMGT annotations. In vitro tests confirmed that a few of the cytomegalovirus-associated TCR beta chains recognize cytomegalovirus antigens. Most CMV-associated TCR beta chains appeared to be HLA-restricted in a later analysis, and the HLA associations seemed to be driven largely by CMV exposure.

Receptor amplification or capture employed the immunoSEQ multiplex PCR assay. For the multiplex PCR, a mixture combining 60 forward primers for TCR Vbeta segments and 13 reverse primers for TCR Jbeta segments was used. The CDR3 region of rearranged TCR beta genes was amplified from genomic DNA by a multiplex PCR assay. On the Illumina HiSeq System, the amplified TCR beta libraries were sequenced as 87-base-pair reads. The source study handled its data this way. A later analysis counted about 82 million unique TCR beta chains across the 550 to 750 repertoires, and 9.5 million to 11 million of these chains were shared by at least two donors. Raw reads were error-corrected and collapsed into unique sequences with a nearest-neighbor algorithm that merged closely related sequences to remove PCR and sequencing errors. Alignment of CDR3 sequences to IMGT reference sequences was used to assign V, D and J gene segments. For a sequence to be retained, a match of at least six nucleotides to both a V gene segment and a J gene segment was required. Rearrangements were called productive when the CDR3 lacked stop codons and stayed in frame with V and J; all others were non-productive. Following IMGT convention, CDR3 was defined as the stretch from the second conserved V-encoded cysteine to the conserved J-encoded phenylalanine. Sequences without an unambiguous match to a single V gene segment were excluded from the earlier analysis of 450 to 750 of the donors. In an earlier analysis of approximately 560 of the donors, a V segment was called functional when productive rearrangements were above 56.7%, and segregating when the standard deviation between donors exceeded 5%. A statistical classification framework was built for diagnosing cytomegalovirus status from the catalog of TCR beta chain sequences. A later analysis assigned V and J genes by comparing TCR nucleotide sequences with IMGT/GENE-DB human TR gene sequences. Using the TCRdist pipeline, a later analysis assigned CDR3 sequences along with most-parsimonious VDJ recombination scenarios. In a later analysis, every TCR beta chain was defined by the combination of its CDR3 amino acid sequence and its V-gene family, and reads without a unique V-gene family were dropped. A later analysis removed roughly 590 highly shared, low-generation-probability nucleotide sequences to deal with suspected cross-contamination and a sequencing artifact. A later analysis calculated a clonal expansion index for each public chain from normalized within-repertoire ranks of inferred template counts. Generation probabilities in a later analysis came from a VDJ recombination model fitted to out-of-frame rearrangements, and those results were checked against IGoR. In a later analysis, TCR-TCR, TCR-HLA and TCR-CMV co-occurrence was scored with hypergeometric tests, and a repertoire-size bias correction was applied to TCR pairs. To estimate false discovery rates, a later analysis permuted the HLA or CMV assignments 20 times. In a later analysis, co-occurring TCRs were grouped using DBSCAN, with TCRdist sequence similarity added in when clustering inside HLA-allele-positive subsets. Repertoires with fewer than 30,000 or more than 120,000 public chains were left out of co-occurrence clustering, as were a few repertoires with anomalous nucleotide sharing. TCRdb holds this immuneACCESS table with in-frame rearrangements only. Some clones are missing; in checked studies, unresolved V genes explain under half, and the rest has no known cause. Clone size and the V and J calls come from that table; the DNA yielded D and trimming. Counted in this sample were 150,000 to 200,000 clones; roughly 74% of them appeared once. Jointly, the top ten make up around 5.9% of the sample.

On this clone itself: No cognate antigen has been identified for it. One base away there is no much larger clone; base qualities are not given.

V is trimmed back by 6 bases and J by 4 bases, and the junction contains 4 bases that no gene match accounts for. From the cysteine through the phenylalanine, the CDR3 covers 13 amino acids. Only the CDR3 DNA is retained, 39 bases long and in frame from the first base. CDR1 is given as MNHEY and CDR2 as SVGAGI, both from the germline V gene. The cohort was made up of 650 to 700 healthy bone marrow donors. All cohort members were sampled while nominally healthy, although unrecorded immune exposures were likely present. The donor was CMV seropositive and belonged to the group of a few hundred seropositive cohort members. Every donor gave a peripheral blood sample, and the peripheral blood mononuclear cells from that sample were used for TCR beta sequencing. Genomic DNA extraction from the blood cell samples was performed with the Qiagen DNeasy Blood Extraction Kit.

The clonotype originates from a woman aged 30 to 39 in good health and CMV-seropositive. The sequence joins TRBV6-5 to TRBJ1-2; 8 central bases correspond to TRBD1. Sequencing used PBMCs. CDR3 region: CASRAGGSYGYTF. The sequence in DNA is TGTGCCAGCAGAGCAGGGGGCTCCTATGGCTACACCTTC.